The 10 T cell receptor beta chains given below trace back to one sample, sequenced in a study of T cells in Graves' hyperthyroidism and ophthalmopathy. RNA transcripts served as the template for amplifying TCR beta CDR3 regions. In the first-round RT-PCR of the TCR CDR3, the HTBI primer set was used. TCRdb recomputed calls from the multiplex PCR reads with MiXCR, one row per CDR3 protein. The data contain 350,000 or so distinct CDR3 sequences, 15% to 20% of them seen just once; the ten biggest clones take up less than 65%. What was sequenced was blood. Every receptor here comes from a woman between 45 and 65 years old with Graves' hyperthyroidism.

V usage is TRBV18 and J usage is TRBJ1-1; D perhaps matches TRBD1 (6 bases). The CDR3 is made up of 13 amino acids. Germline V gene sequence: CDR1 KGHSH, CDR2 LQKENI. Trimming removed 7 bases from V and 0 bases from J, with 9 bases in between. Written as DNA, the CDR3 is TGTGCCAGCTATGGACAGTTGAACACTGAAGCTTTCTTT. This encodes CASYGQLNTEAFF. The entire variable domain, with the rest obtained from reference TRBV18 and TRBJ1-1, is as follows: NAGVMQNPRHLVRRRGQEARLRCSPMKGHSHVYWYRQLPEEGLKFMVYLQKENIIDESGMPKERFSAEFPKEGPSILRIQQVVRGDSAAYFCASYGQLNTEAFFGQGTRLTVV.

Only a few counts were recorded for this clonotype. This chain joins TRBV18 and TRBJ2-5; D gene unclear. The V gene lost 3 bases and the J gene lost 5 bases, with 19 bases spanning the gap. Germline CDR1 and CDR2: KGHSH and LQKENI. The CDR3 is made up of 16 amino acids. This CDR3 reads CASSPTVSTPRETQYF. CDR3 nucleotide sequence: TGTGCCAGCTCACCGACCGTATCGACCCCGAGGGAGACCCAGTACTTC.

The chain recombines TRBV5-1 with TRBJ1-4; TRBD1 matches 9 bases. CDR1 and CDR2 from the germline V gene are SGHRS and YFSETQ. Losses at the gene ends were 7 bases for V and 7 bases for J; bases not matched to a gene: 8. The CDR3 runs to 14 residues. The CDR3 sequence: CASGSGTGLEKLFF. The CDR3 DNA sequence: TGCGCCAGCGGCTCGGGGACAGGGCTTGAAAAACTGTTTTTT.

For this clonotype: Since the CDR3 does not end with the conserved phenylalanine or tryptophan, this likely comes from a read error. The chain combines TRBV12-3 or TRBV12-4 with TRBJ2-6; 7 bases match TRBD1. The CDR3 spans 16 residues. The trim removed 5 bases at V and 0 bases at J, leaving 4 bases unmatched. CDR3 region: CASSPRDSSGANVLTS. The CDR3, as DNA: TGTGCCAGCAGTCCCCGGGACAGCTCTGGGGCCAACGTCCTGACTTCC.

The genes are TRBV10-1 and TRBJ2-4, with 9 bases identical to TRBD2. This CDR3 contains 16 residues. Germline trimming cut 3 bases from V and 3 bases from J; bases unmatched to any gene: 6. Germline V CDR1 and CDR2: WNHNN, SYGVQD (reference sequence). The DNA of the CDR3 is TGCGCCAGCAGTGAAGGTAGCGGGGGCGTCAAAAACATTCAGTACTTC. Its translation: CASSEGSGGVKNIQYF.

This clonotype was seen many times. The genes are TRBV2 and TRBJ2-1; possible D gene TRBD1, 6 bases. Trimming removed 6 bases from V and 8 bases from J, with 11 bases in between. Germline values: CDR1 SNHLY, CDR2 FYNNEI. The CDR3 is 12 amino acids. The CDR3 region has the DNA TGTGCCAGCAGGAAACAGGGCCATGAGCAGTTCTTC. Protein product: CASRKQGHEQFF.

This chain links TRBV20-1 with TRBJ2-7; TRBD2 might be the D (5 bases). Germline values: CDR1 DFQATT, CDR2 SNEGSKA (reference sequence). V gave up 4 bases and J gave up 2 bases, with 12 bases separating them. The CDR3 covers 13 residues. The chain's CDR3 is CSATTGYPYEQYF. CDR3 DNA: TGCAGTGCTACAACGGGATACCCCTACGAGCAGTACTTC.

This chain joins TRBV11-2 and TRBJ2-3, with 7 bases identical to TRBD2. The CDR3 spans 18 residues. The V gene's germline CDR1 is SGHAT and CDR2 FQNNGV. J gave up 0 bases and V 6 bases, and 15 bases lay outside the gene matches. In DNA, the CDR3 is TGTGCCAGCAGTTATCGGGCGGCTAGCGGACTTAGCACAGATACGCAGTATTTT. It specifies CASSYRAASGLSTDTQYF.

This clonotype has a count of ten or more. The chain's CDR3 is CASSVPRLAENTGELFF. The DNA for the CDR3 is TGTGCCAGCAGTGTCCCCCGACTAGCGGAGAACACCGGGGAGCTGTTTTTT. The chain carries TRBV2 and TRBJ2-2, with 9 bases lining up with TRBD2. CDR3 length equals 17 residues. Germline V gene data show CDR1 as SNHLY and CDR2 as FYNNEI. After removal of 4 bases from V and 1 base from J, the junction contained 7 bases not matched to a gene.

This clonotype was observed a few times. In nucleotides, the CDR3 is TGTGCCAGCAGTTTGACAGAGAGAAACACCATATATTTT. This codes for CASSLTERNTIYF. The chain has TRBV12-3 or TRBV12-4 and TRBJ1-3; D perhaps matches TRBD1 (5 bases). CDR3 length: 13 amino acids. V was clipped by 3 bases and J by 5 bases, with 8 bases between them.